Shown below are 32 T cell receptor beta chains from a single sample sequenced in a study of early T cells in non-severe SARS-CoV-2 infection. TCRdb fed the 5' RACE reads into MiXCR, producing one record per CDR3 protein. Among some 91,000 distinct CDR3 sequences listed, about 16% were seen once. The sample comprised whole blood. The receptors come from an adult who was a healthcare worker with PCR-confirmed SARS-CoV-2 infection or an uninfected control (not recorded which).

A few counts support this clonotype. This chain connects TRBV12-3 or TRBV12-4 to TRBJ2-2; 7 bases line up with TRBD1. The length of the CDR3 is 19 residues. The junction had 19 bases not matched to a gene; V was cut back by 6 bases and J by 3 bases. CDR3 sequence (DNA): TGTGCCAGCAGCCGTACTGCCCTGACAGGGAAGGGGGACACCGGGGAGCTGTTTTTT. It yields the protein CASSRTALTGKGDTGELFF.

The chain couples TRBV6-1 to TRBJ1-2; D not certain. Germline CDR1 reads MNHNS; CDR2 reads SASEGT. CDR3 length: 14 residues. V was trimmed by 1 base and J by 4 bases, leaving 10 bases between them. The CDR3 region has the DNA TGTGCCAGCAGTGAAGGCGGCATTAGCTATGGCTACACCTTC. Residues: CASSEGGISYGYTF.

The rearrangement uses TRBV28 and TRBJ2-6; D may be TRBD1 (6 bases). Germline loops: CDR1 MDHEN, CDR2 SYDVKM. V gave up 4 bases and J gave up 3 bases, with 7 bases separating them. The CDR3 has 14 amino acids. The CDR3 sequence: CASSSGVGANVLTF. CDR3 in DNA: TGTGCCAGCAGTTCAGGGGTTGGGGCCAACGTCCTGACTTTC. Full variable domain (missing parts from reference TRBV28 and TRBJ2-6): DVKVTQSSRYLVKRTGEKVFLECVQDMDHENMFWYRQDPGLGLRLIYFSYDVKMKEKGDIPEGYSVSREKKERFSLILESASTNQTSMYLCASSSGVGANVLTFGAGSRLTVL.

V usage is TRBV7-8 and J usage is TRBJ2-3; D possibly corresponds to TRBD1 (6 bases). The CDR3 has 15 amino acids. V was shortened by 2 bases and J by 4 bases, with 13 bases between the two germline ends. Germline CDR1 and CDR2: SGHVS and FQNEAQ. The CDR3 is CASSLNGGSADTQYF. In DNA form, the CDR3 reads TGTGCCAGCAGCTTAAATGGGGGCTCAGCAGATACGCAGTATTTT.

The chain employs TRBV29-1 and TRBJ2-1; D may be TRBD1 (5 bases). The CDR3 covers 14 residues. V was cut by 4 bases and J by 4 bases, with 14 bases left in between. Germline CDR1 reads SQVTM; CDR2 reads ANQGSEA. The CDR3 sequence: CSVARQPMYNEQFF. The CDR3 nucleotides read TGCAGCGTTGCCCGACAGCCCATGTACAATGAGCAGTTCTTC.

The table lists this clonotype with a few counts. The chain has TRBV13 and TRBJ1-2; D is undetermined. Germline assignment: CDR1 PRHDT and CDR2 FYEKMQ (reference sequence). CDR3 length equals 15 residues. The ends were cut back, 5 bases at V and 5 bases at J, with 18 bases in the middle. Here the CDR3 reads CASSLRESLAYGYTF. DNA of the CDR3: TGTGCCAGCAGCCTACGGGAGTCTCTTGCGTATGGCTACACCTTC.

This clonotype was seen once. The chain recombines TRBV4-1 with TRBJ2-7, with D unclear. Trimming shortened V by 1 base and J by 0 bases, and 7 bases separated the two germline ends. The length of the CDR3 is 14 residues. Germline CDR1 is MGHRA and CDR2 is YSYEKL. The CDR3 coding sequence is TGCGCCAGCAGCCAAGCGGGCCGCTCCTACGAGCAGTACTTC. It codes for CASSQAGRSYEQYF.

This rearrangement joins TRBV12-3 or TRBV12-4 to TRBJ2-7; D uncertain. The V end was cut by 6 bases, the J end by 0 bases, with 12 bases between. The CDR3 extends over 14 amino acids. CDR3 sequence reads: CASSPRTLSYEQYF. CDR3 DNA sequence: TGTGCCAGCAGCCCGAGAACCCTCTCCTACGAGCAGTACTTC.

The V call is TRBV20-1, the J call TRBJ1-2, with D possibly TRBD1 on 5 matching bases. Trimming left V 5 bases short and J 8 bases short, with 15 bases between. There are 12 residues in the CDR3. Looked up from germline, CDR1 is DFQATT and CDR2 is SNEGSKA (reference sequence). The CDR3 DNA is TGCAGTGCTCTAAGGTGGGGCTACGGCTACACCTTC. As protein: CSALRWGYGYTF.

This clonotype turned up a few times. This CDR3 reads CASSSYRTANEAFF. CDR3 in DNA: TGTGCCAGCAGCTCTTACCGGACAGCTAATGAAGCTTTCTTT. The chain has TRBV7-6 and TRBJ1-1; D might be TRBD1 (6 bases). Trimming took 4 bases from V and 7 from J, leaving 16 bases between them. CDR1 is SGHVS and CDR2 is FNYEAQ in the germline V gene. The CDR3 is 14 amino acids.

This sequence joins TRBV20-1 and TRBJ1-4; D uncertain. The CDR3 runs 15 residues. CDR1 is DFQATT and CDR2 is SNEGSKA in the germline V gene (reference sequence). Trimming took 1 base from V and 8 from J, leaving 17 bases between them. CDR3 nucleotides: TGCAGTGCTAGAGGGGGAATAGCCAGCGGAGAAAAACTGTTTTTT. Translation: CSARGGIASGEKLFF.

The chain is built from TRBV6-6 and TRBJ2-4, with 7 bases fitting TRBD2. The CDR3 contains 13 residues. Unmatched junction bases numbered 0, after V lost 2 bases and J lost 5 bases. From germline, CDR1 is MNHNY and CDR2 SVGAGI (reference sequence). CDR3 sequence reads: CASSYGGENIQYF. For the CDR3, the DNA is TGTGCCAGCAGTTACGGGGGGGAAAACATTCAGTACTTC.

This clonotype was counted only a few times. This rearrangement joins TRBV6-6 to TRBJ2-1, with D hard to call. The CDR3 consists of 11 residues. V lost 5 bases and J lost 10, with 9 bases in between. The V gene's germline CDR1 is MNHNY and CDR2 SVGAGI (reference sequence). CDR3 amino acids: CASSPMREQFF. The CDR3 DNA reads TGTGCCAGCAGTCCCATGCGGGAGCAGTTCTTC.

This clonotype was observed many times. V gene TRBV20-1 combines with J gene TRBJ2-3, with TRBD2 matching 8 bases. This CDR3 spans 16 amino acids. With 3 bases clipped from V and 0 bases from J, the junction kept 8 bases outside the gene matches. Germline CDR1 and CDR2: DFQATT and SNEGSKA (reference sequence). CDR3 protein: CSASPSLAGSTDTQYF. The CDR3, as DNA: TGCAGTGCTAGCCCATCTCTAGCGGGTAGCACAGATACGCAGTATTTT.

This clonotype was seen at least ten times. The chain employs TRBV25-1 and TRBJ2-5; 7 nucleotides match TRBD2. CDR1 is MGHDK, CDR2 SYGVNS, per germline. CDR3 length: 13 residues. Trimming took 8 bases from V and 4 from J; bases not matched to a gene: 7. CDR3 loop: CASGPRGVETQYF. DNA of the CDR3: TGTGCCAGCGGTCCCCGGGGGGTAGAGACCCAGTACTTC.

A few counts support this clonotype. The chain links TRBV12-3 or TRBV12-4 to TRBJ2-1; D possibly corresponds to TRBD1 (6 bases). The V and J ends lost 5 bases and 0 bases respectively, with 8 bases between them. This CDR3 contains 14 residues. CDR3: CASSGDISYNEQFF. The CDR3 DNA reads TGTGCCAGCAGTGGGGACATCTCCTACAATGAGCAGTTCTTC.

Many counts were recorded for this clonotype. CDR3 protein: CASTASGINQPQHF. The DNA for the CDR3 is TGTGCCAGTACCGCCTCAGGGATCAATCAGCCCCAGCATTTT. The chain joins TRBV19 to TRBJ1-5; D possibly corresponds to TRBD1 (5 bases). CDR1 is LNHDA and CDR2 is SQIVND in the germline V gene (reference sequence). CDR3 size: 14 residues. V shed 7 bases and J shed 3 bases, with 13 bases lying between them.

This clonotype was found a few times. The rearrangement uses TRBV2 and TRBJ2-7; the D is unclear. In germline, CDR1 is SNHLY, CDR2 FYNNEI. V dropped 7 bases and J dropped 4 bases, with 14 bases sitting between them. The CDR3 covers 13 residues. CDR3 bases: TGTGCCAGCACCACCATCGCCGATTACGAGCAGTACTTC. This encodes CASTTIADYEQYF.

The rearrangement links TRBV28 to TRBJ1-2; D might be TRBD1 (5 bases). CDR1 and CDR2 (germline): MDHEN, SYDVKM. This CDR3 comprises 13 residues. Trimming removed 4 bases at V and 6 bases at J, with 12 bases between. CDR3 bases: TGTGCCAGCAGTTATGCCAGGGCCGATGGCTACACCTTC. As protein: CASSYARADGYTF.

This clonotype was counted between two and nine times. The gene calls are TRBV12-3 or TRBV12-4 and TRBJ2-5; no clear D gene. CDR3 length: 14 amino acids. With 5 bases removed from V and 4 bases from J, the gap between germline ends came to 14 bases. Written as DNA, the CDR3 is TGTGCCAGCAGTGGCGCAGGTTTACGAGAGACCCAGTACTTC. Translation: CASSGAGLRETQYF.

J is TRBJ2-6 and V is TRBV7-9; possible D gene TRBD1, 5 bases. The CDR3 contains 14 residues. Germline V gene data show CDR1 as SEHNR and CDR2 as FQNEAQ (reference sequence). Trimming stripped 5 bases from V and 1 base from J, with 6 bases between. CDR3 region: CASSPGSGANVLTF. The CDR3 DNA reads as TGTGCCAGCAGCCCAGGGTCTGGGGCCAACGTCCTGACTTTC.

This clonotype was seen a few times. This chain uses TRBV28 with TRBJ2-7; perhaps TRBD2 as D (6 bases). The length of the CDR3 is 13 residues. Germline V gene data show CDR1 as MDHEN and CDR2 as SYDVKM. The V end lost 5 bases, the J end lost 4 bases, and 12 bases lay between the germline ends. For the CDR3, the DNA is TGTGCCAGCAGTCCCGGACTATCTTACGAGCAGTACTTC. It specifies CASSPGLSYEQYF. Full variable domain (rest looked up from reference TRBV28 and TRBJ2-7): DVKVTQSSRYLVKRTGEKVFLECVQDMDHENMFWYRQDPGLGLRLIYFSYDVKMKEKGDIPEGYSVSREKKERFSLILESASTNQTSMYLCASSPGLSYEQYFGPGTRLTVT.

In its sample, this clonotype was seen many times. The chain is built from TRBV6-6 and TRBJ2-7; 9 bases are a match to TRBD2. V was pared by 6 bases and J by 5 bases, with 8 bases of the junction left unmatched. The CDR3 sequence is 14 residues long. Germline V gene lookup returns CDR1 MNHNY and CDR2 SVGAGI (reference sequence). CDR3 DNA sequence: TGTGCCAGCAGCTCCGGGACTAGCACCCACGAGCAGTACTTC. Translation: CASSSGTSTHEQYF.

This clonotype has a count of ten or more. CDR3 in amino acids: CASSVRLDTEAFF. The CDR3 DNA reads as TGTGCCAGCAGTGTACGGCTTGACACTGAAGCTTTCTTT. The V call is TRBV2, the J call TRBJ1-1; D not certain. The V and J ends lost 4 bases and 3 bases respectively, with 9 bases between them. Germline assignment: CDR1 SNHLY and CDR2 FYNNEI. The CDR3 covers 13 residues.

The gene calls are TRBV29-1 and TRBJ2-7, with D possibly TRBD1 on 5 matching bases. The CDR3 consists of 11 residues. Germline V gene data show CDR1 as SQVTM and CDR2 as ANQGSEA. The V end lost 3 bases, the J end lost 3 bases, and 6 bases lay between the germline ends. The CDR3 region is CSVETVYEQYF. In nucleotides, the CDR3 is TGCAGCGTTGAGACAGTCTACGAGCAGTACTTC.

The chain combines TRBV11-3 with TRBJ2-2, with D unresolved. V was clipped by 4 bases and J by 8 bases, with 14 bases between them. The CDR3 loop spans 14 amino acids. Germline CDR1 is SGHNT and CDR2 is YENEEA. CDR3 sequence reads: CASSSADPRGELFF. The CDR3 DNA reads as TGTGCCAGCAGCTCTGCGGACCCCCGGGGGGAGCTGTTTTTT.

This clonotype has ten or more counts. The chain carries TRBV6-1 and TRBJ1-4, with no clear D. Trimming removed 5 bases at V and 8 bases at J, with 12 bases between. CDR1 MNHNS and CDR2 SASEGT come from the germline V gene. The CDR3 totals 13 residues. CDR3 in DNA: TGTGCCAGCAGTCTCAACCGGCGAGAAAAACTGTTTTTT. Residues: CASSLNRREKLFF.

This chain links TRBV5-5 with TRBJ2-7; no reliable D call. Germline V gene data show CDR1 as SGHKS and CDR2 as YYEKEE (reference sequence). Trimming stripped 4 bases from V and 2 bases from J, with 22 bases between. This CDR3 is 17 amino acids long. The CDR3 region is CASSPRPGQHLTYEQYF. The CDR3 region has the DNA TGTGCCAGCAGCCCCCGTCCGGGTCAACATCTTACCTACGAGCAGTACTTC.

The chain has TRBV12-3 or TRBV12-4 and TRBJ2-2; unclear D gene. V was clipped by 3 bases and J by 5 bases, with 19 bases between them. This CDR3 spans 17 amino acids. The CDR3 sequence: CASSFYVLDERTGELFF. The CDR3 bases are TGTGCCAGCAGTTTTTATGTCCTAGACGAAAGAACCGGGGAGCTGTTTTTT.

In its sample, this clonotype was seen many times. The chain combines TRBV29-1 with TRBJ2-3; no clear D. Germline CDR1 SQVTM, CDR2 ANQGSEA. With 8 bases removed from V and 6 bases from J, the gap between germline ends came to 9 bases. This CDR3 region has 10 residues. The CDR3 is CSTTGDTQYF. The CDR3 bases are TGCAGCACCACCGGGGATACGCAGTATTTT.

This clonotype has more than one count but fewer than ten. The gene calls are TRBV6-1 and TRBJ2-2; D ambiguous. Between the trimmed V and J ends, which lost 4 bases and 0 bases, there was a span of 3 bases. Germline V gene lookup returns CDR1 MNHNS and CDR2 SASEGT. The CDR3 loop spans 13 amino acids. Written as DNA, the CDR3 is TGTGCCAGCAGTGCCACGAACACCGGGGAGCTGTTTTTT. Its protein product is CASSATNTGELFF.

At least ten counts were recorded for this clonotype. J is TRBJ2-7 and V is TRBV6-2 or TRBV6-3; D is unclear. The length of the CDR3 is 14 residues. Trimming removed 7 bases from V and 5 bases from J, with 18 bases in between. Germline V gene data show CDR1 as MNHEY and CDR2 as SVGEGT. The CDR3 here is CASNGVSAPDEQYF. The DNA of the CDR3 is TGTGCCAGCAACGGTGTCAGTGCACCCGACGAGCAGTACTTC.